This T cell receptor (beta chain) was observed in a study of blood T cell repertoires in COVID-19. Study-level background: Some COVID-19 samples were acute and others convalescent; all came from the United States, Italy and Spain.

Sequenced by immunoSEQ multiplex PCR; TCRdb stores in-frame clones only, minus some. Seen here are 120,000 to 150,000 clones, roughly 89% observed once, and the top ten hold roughly 4%. The sequenced material came from peripheral blood. The receptor was isolated from a woman aged 40 to 55 with acute or convalescent COVID-19.

The CDR3 spells CASSRRDRGNEQFF. For the CDR3, the DNA is TGTGCCAGCAGTAGACGGGACAGGGGGAATGAGCAGTTCTTC. The genes are TRBV6-2 or TRBV6-3 and TRBJ2-1, with 11 bases that match TRBD1. This CDR3 spans 14 amino acids. V gave up 5 bases and J gave up 7 bases; unmatched junction bases: 4. Germline V lookup: CDR1 MNHEY, CDR2 SVGEGT.